This section outlines one TCR beta chain sequence together with its context. TCRdb re-derived calls from the 5' RACE reads in MiXCR, one entry per CDR3 protein. The sample has around 600,000 distinct CDR3 sequences; more than 9% are singletons. The CDR3 totals 13 residues. Trimming stripped 7 bases from V and 6 bases from J, with 14 bases between. CDR1 is LGHNA, CDR2 YSLEER, per germline. The record originates from a study of T cells after yellow fever vaccination. Sequences were derived from PBMCs, sampled on the day of the yellow fever booster vaccination. The chain has TRBV4-3 and TRBJ2-3; maybe TRBD1 (5 bases). This TCR derives from a young man who received the YFV17D yellow fever vaccine. CDR3 amino acids: CASKALDSDTQYF. The CDR3 DNA reads as TGCGCCAGCAAAGCCCTTGACAGCGATACGCAGTATTTT.